These 5 T cell receptor beta chains share one sample of origin, sequenced in a study of vaccination and CD4 T cells after COVID-19. The time point was: late sampling 161 to 241 days after vaccination in a few convalescent patients. This sample's treatment: approximately 9-day PBMC culture with coronavirus spike peptide pools or control peptides (ViraFEST assay). The Oncomine TCR Beta short-read assay was applied to DNA of cultured CD4+ T cells. TCRdb fed the PCR reads into MiXCR, producing one record per CDR3 protein. The sample contains 15,000 or so distinct CDR3 sequences, approximately 50% of which appear only once. No antigen has been assigned to these receptors. Sequenced material: CD4+ T cells from blood, cultured in vitro, taken about 7 months after SARS-CoV-2 vaccination. These TCRs come from a human donor who had recovered from COVID-19.

This clonotype was detected only a few times. J is TRBJ2-7 and V is TRBV6-5, with D possibly matching TRBD1 (5 bases). Trimming shortened V by 2 bases and J by 6 bases, and 8 bases separated the two germline ends. Germline V gene data show CDR1 as MNHEY and CDR2 as SVGAGI. The CDR3 is made up of 12 amino acids. The CDR3 nucleotides are TGTGCCAGCAGTTACAAGGGGTCCGAGCAGTACTTC. Residues: CASSYKGSEQYF.

This clonotype was recorded a few times. The chain uses TRBV6-4 and TRBJ1-5; D unclear. This CDR3 has 13 residues. Per germline, CDR1 MRHNA and CDR2 SNTAGT. Trimming pared 3 bases from V and 3 bases from J, leaving 6 bases between. CDR3 sequence reads: CASSEQINQPQHF. CDR3 nucleotides: TGTGCCAGCAGTGAACAGATCAATCAGCCCCAGCATTTT.

This sequence joins TRBV5-4 and TRBJ2-5; D call uncertain. Germline V CDR1 and CDR2: SGHNT, YYREEE (reference sequence). CDR3 length: 14 amino acids. Trimming removed 4 bases at V and 5 bases at J, with 15 bases between. The DNA for the CDR3 is TGTGCCAGCAGCGCGGCTTTCAGCCACGAGACCCAGTACTTC. Amino acids: CASSAAFSHETQYF.

This clonotype showed up just once. V is TRBV29-1 and J is TRBJ1-1; 7 bases map to TRBD1. Germline CDR1 is SQVTM and CDR2 is ANQGSEA. V lost 5 bases, J lost 4 bases, and 10 bases stayed unmatched. The CDR3 is 14 residues long. This CDR3 is CSVKRTTGTTEAFF. The CDR3 nucleotides are TGCAGCGTTAAAAGAACGACAGGGACCACTGAAGCTTTCTTT.

The CDR3 coding sequence is TGTGCCAGCAGCTTAGGCACAGGGGCGGACTATGGCTACACCTTC. Its protein is CASSLGTGADYGYTF. V usage is TRBV7-2 and J usage is TRBJ1-2; TRBD1 matches 7 bases. The CDR3 covers 15 residues. J was trimmed by 3 bases and V by 1 base; bases with no gene match: 5. Germline V lookup: CDR1 SGHTA, CDR2 FQGNSA.